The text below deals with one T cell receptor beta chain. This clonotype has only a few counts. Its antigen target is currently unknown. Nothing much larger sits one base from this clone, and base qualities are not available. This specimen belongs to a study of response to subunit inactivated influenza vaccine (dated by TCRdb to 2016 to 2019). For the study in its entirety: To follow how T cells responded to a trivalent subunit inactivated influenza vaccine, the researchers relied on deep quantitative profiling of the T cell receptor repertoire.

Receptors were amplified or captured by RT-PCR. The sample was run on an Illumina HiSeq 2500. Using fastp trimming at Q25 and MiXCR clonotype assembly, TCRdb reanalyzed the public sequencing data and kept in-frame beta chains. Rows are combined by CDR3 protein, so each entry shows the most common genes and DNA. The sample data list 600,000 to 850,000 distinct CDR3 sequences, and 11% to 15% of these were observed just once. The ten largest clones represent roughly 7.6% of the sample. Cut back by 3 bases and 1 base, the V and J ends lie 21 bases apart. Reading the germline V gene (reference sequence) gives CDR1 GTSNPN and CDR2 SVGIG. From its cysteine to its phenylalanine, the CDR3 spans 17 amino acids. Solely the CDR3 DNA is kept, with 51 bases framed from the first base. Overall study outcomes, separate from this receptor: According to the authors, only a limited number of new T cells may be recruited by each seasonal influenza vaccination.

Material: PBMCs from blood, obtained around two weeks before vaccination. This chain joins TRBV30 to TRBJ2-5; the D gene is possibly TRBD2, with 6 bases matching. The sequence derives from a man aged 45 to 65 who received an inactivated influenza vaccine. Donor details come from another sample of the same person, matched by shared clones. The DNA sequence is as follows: TGTGCCTGGAGCAGGCGGCGGGGCCAAGGGTTCCAAGAGACCCAGTACTTC. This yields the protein CAWSRRRGQGFQETQYF. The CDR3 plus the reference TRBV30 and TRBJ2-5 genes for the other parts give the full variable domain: SQTIHQWPATLVQPVGSPLSLECTVEGTSNPNLYWYRQAAGRGLQLLFYSVGIGQISSEVPQNLSASRPQDRQFILSSKKLLLSDSGFYLCAWSRRRGQGFQETQYFGPGTRLLVL.